The TCR beta chain described here comes from a study of response to subunit inactivated influenza vaccine. Study observations and caveats: Every seasonal influenza vaccination brings in few new T cells, the authors suggested.

This clonotype has a handful of counts. Its antigen remains unknown. Germline CDR1 reads SQVTM; CDR2 reads ANQGSEA. The CDR3 extends over 13 amino acids. Trimming pared 6 bases from V and 4 bases from J, leaving 15 bases between. One entry per CDR3 protein, called by TCRdb with MiXCR from the RT-PCR reads. This table holds 650,000 to 800,000 distinct CDR3 sequences, around 14% found once. This clonotype was obtained from a man over 45 who received an inactivated influenza vaccine. The starting material was PBMCs from blood, obtained roughly 15 days before vaccination. This chain connects TRBV29-1 to TRBJ1-1; D perhaps matches TRBD1 (5 bases). Here the CDR3 reads CSVKEGIFTEAFF. In DNA, the CDR3 is TGCAGCGTAAAGGAGGGGATTTTCACTGAAGCTTTCTTT.